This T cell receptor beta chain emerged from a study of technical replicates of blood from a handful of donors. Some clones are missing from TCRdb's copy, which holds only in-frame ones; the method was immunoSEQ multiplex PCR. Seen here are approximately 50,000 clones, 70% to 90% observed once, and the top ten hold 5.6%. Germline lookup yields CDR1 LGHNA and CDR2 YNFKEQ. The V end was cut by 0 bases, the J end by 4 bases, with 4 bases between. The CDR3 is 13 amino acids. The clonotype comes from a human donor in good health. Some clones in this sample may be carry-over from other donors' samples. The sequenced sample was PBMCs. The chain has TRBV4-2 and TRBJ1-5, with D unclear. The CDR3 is CASSQDSNQPQHF. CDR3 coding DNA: TGTGCCAGCAGCCAAGACAGTAATCAGCCCCAGCATTTT.